The 29 T cell receptor beta chains below come from one sample, sequenced in a study of blood T cell repertoires in COVID-19. The repertoire was sequenced with immunoSEQ multiplex PCR; TCRdb's copy has only in-frame clones and lacks some. The data contain 250,000 or so clones, approximately 90% of them singletons. The specimen was peripheral blood. The receptors derive from a man in his thirties or forties with COVID-19, enrolled during active disease.

As concerns this clone: The junction departs from the called germline gene at one end, perhaps through a read error. V gene TRBV9 combines with J gene TRBJ2-4; D possibly corresponds to TRBD2 (5 bases). The germline V gene encodes CDR1 SGDLS and CDR2 YYNGEE. The CDR3 contains 13 residues. The CDR3 nucleotides read TGTGCCAGCAGCACCGGTCAAGAGGGTAGTAGAAGCTTC. Translation gives CASSTGQEGSRSF.

The genes are TRBV5-8 and TRBJ2-2; D not certain. The CDR3 spans 14 residues. Germline assignment: CDR1 SGHTS and CDR2 YDEGEE. Trimming cost V 4 bases and J 5 bases, with 12 bases left between them. CDR3 nucleotides: TGTGCCAGCAGCCCGAGGATAGTAACCGGGGAGCTGTTTTTT. Encoded protein: CASSPRIVTGELFF.

This chain joins TRBV7-9 and TRBJ2-3; TRBD1 matches 9 bases. The CDR3 is made up of 16 amino acids. V lost 8 bases to trimming and J lost 2 bases; unmatched junction nucleotides: 11. Germline V CDR1 and CDR2: SEHNR, FQNEAQ (reference sequence). The CDR3 here is CASPGTGGPSTDTQYF. The DNA for the CDR3 is TGTGCCAGCCCTGGAACAGGGGGCCCGTCCACAGATACGCAGTATTTT.

This clone occurred once. The chain links TRBV10-3 to TRBJ2-7, with D perhaps matching TRBD2 (6 bases). V was cut by 5 bases and J by 6 bases, with 17 bases left in between. The CDR3 spans 14 residues. Germline CDR1 and CDR2: ENHRY and SYGVKD. CDR3 residues: CAISSLGGIGEQYF. In DNA form, the CDR3 reads TGTGCCATCAGTTCACTGGGGGGAATTGGCGAGCAGTACTTC.

The CDR3 reads CASSQVTANYGYTF. In DNA form, the CDR3 reads TGTGCCAGCAGCCAAGTTACAGCTAACTATGGCTACACCTTC. J is TRBJ1-2 and V is TRBV3-1 (or the pseudogene TRBV3-2); D uncertain. V lost 1 base, J lost 0 bases, and 6 bases lay in between. The CDR3 runs to 14 residues. CDR1 is LGHDT and CDR2 is YNNKEL in the germline V gene (reference sequence).

This clone was found a few times. V and J are TRBV5-4 and TRBJ2-7; 7 bases are a match to TRBD2. Germline trimming cut 4 bases from V and 4 bases from J; bases unmatched to any gene: 11. This CDR3 is 15 amino acids long. CDR1 and CDR2 (germline): SGHNT, YYREEE (reference sequence). CDR3 nucleotides: TGTGCCAGCAGCCCGGGACTACCGCCCTCGTACGAGCAGTACTTC. It specifies CASSPGLPPSYEQYF.

The chain joins TRBV9 to TRBJ2-1, with TRBD2 matching over 8 bases. Unmatched junction bases numbered 0, after V lost 1 base and J lost 3 bases. Germline CDR1 is SGDLS and CDR2 is YYNGEE. The CDR3 consists of 14 residues. The CDR3 bases are TGTGCCAGCAGCGTAACTAGCGGCTACAATGAGCAGTTCTTC. Translated: CASSVTSGYNEQFF.

V usage is TRBV7-2 and J usage is TRBJ1-1; 7 nucleotides align to TRBD1. The junction had 6 bases not matched to a gene; V was cut back by 2 bases and J by 6 bases. From germline, CDR1 is SGHTA and CDR2 FQGNSA. The CDR3 has 14 residues. CDR3 nucleotide sequence: TGTGCCAGCAGCTTAACAGGGGCAAGCCCTGAAGCTTTCTTT. Its protein product is CASSLTGASPEAFF.

This chain connects TRBV7-2 to TRBJ2-7, with a weak D call TRBD1 (5 bases). Per germline, CDR1 SGHTA and CDR2 FQGNSA. With 0 bases removed from V and 11 bases from J, the gap between germline ends came to 14 bases. The length of the CDR3 is 13 residues. The CDR3 nucleotides read TGTGCCAGCAGCTTAGCGGGGTCAGGGCAGGAGTACTTC. Its protein is CASSLAGSGQEYF.

This chain joins TRBV6-2 or TRBV6-3 and TRBJ2-7, with TRBD2 matching over 11 bases. The CDR3 is 16 residues long. Germline trimming cut 6 bases from V and 3 bases from J; bases unmatched to any gene: 10. From germline, CDR1 is MNHEY and CDR2 SVGEGT. The CDR3 DNA reads TGTGCCAGCAGCCGATTCACTAGCGGGAGTATCTACGAGCAGTACTTC. The encoded protein is CASSRFTSGSIYEQYF.

This clone has just a few counts. This sequence joins TRBV5-1 and TRBJ1-2; D might be TRBD1 (6 bases). The V and J ends lost 4 bases and 8 bases respectively, with 18 bases between them. Germline-derived CDR1 and CDR2 are SGHRS and YFSETQ. This CDR3 has 14 residues. The CDR3, as DNA: TGCGCCAGCAGCCCTACATCACAGGGTGACGGCTACACCTTC. It translates to CASSPTSQGDGYTF.

The chain is built from TRBV14 and TRBJ2-7; 10 bases are a match to TRBD1. The length of the CDR3 is 16 residues. V trimming: 1 base; J trimming: 5 bases; junction bases outside the gene matches: 8. CDR1 is SGHDN, CDR2 FVKESK, per germline. CDR3 DNA: TGTGCCAGCAGCCAAGTTTTCCGGACAGGGGGTCACGAGCAGTACTTC. Translated: CASSQVFRTGGHEQYF.

The V and J genes are TRBV4-3 and TRBJ1-2; TRBD1 might be the D (5 bases). This CDR3 region has 14 residues. Germline V gives CDR1 LGHNA, CDR2 YSLEER. Trimming shortened V by 3 bases and J by 8 bases, and 16 bases separated the two germline ends. The CDR3 protein is CASSHLRAPGGYTF. The CDR3 DNA reads TGCGCCAGCAGCCATCTCAGGGCGCCCGGGGGCTACACCTTC.

CDR3 bases: TGCAGCGTGACCGGTCCACGGGAGGGGGCCCAGCATTTT. As protein: CSVTGPREGAQHF. This chain links TRBV29-1 with TRBJ1-5, with D maybe TRBD1 (6 bases). The germline V gene encodes CDR1 SQVTM and CDR2 ANQGSEA. V lost 6 bases and J lost 11, with 20 bases in between. The CDR3 runs 13 residues.

This clone was recorded a few times. The sample carries other DNA sequences with the same CDR3. The J gene is TRBJ1-6, the V gene TRBV28, with TRBD1 matching over 8 bases. The CDR3 contains 16 residues. The V segment lost 3 bases and the J segment 5 bases; nucleotides outside the gene matches: 6. Germline V gives CDR1 MDHEN, CDR2 SYDVKM. CDR3 bases: TGTGCCAGCAGTTTTGGGACAGGTCTAGATAATTCACCCCTCCACTTT. This translates into CASSFGTGLDNSPLHF.

The J gene is TRBJ2-1, the V gene TRBV9; D might be TRBD1 (6 bases). Germline V gene data show CDR1 as SGDLS and CDR2 as YYNGEE. The CDR3 is 13 amino acids. V was pared by 2 bases and J by 9 bases, with 12 bases between. The CDR3 loop reads CASSVNRVGEQFF. CDR3 nucleotides: TGTGCCAGCAGCGTCAACAGGGTCGGTGAGCAGTTCTTC. The full variable domain, rest sourced from reference TRBV9 and TRBJ2-1, is DSGVTQTPKHLITATGQRVTLRCSPRSGDLSVYWYQQSLDQGLQFLIQYYNGEERAKGNILERFSAQQFPDLHSELNLSSLELGDSALYFCASSVNRVGEQFFGPGTRLTVL.

J is TRBJ1-5 and V is TRBV28; 7 bases agree with TRBD1. Germline V gene sequence: CDR1 MDHEN, CDR2 SYDVKM. J gave up 0 bases and V 9 bases, and 8 bases lay outside the gene matches. This CDR3 is 15 amino acids long. As DNA, the CDR3 is TGTGCCAGTGATTCGGACAGGTATAGCAATCAGCCCCAGCATTTT. Protein: CASDSDRYSNQPQHF.

CDR3 coding DNA: TGTGCCAGCAACAGTTTACGGGAGGAAAGCTACAATGAGCAGTTCTTC. This encodes CASNSLREESYNEQFF. The V and J genes are TRBV5-6 and TRBJ2-1, with 7 bases matching TRBD2. Germline trimming cut 6 bases from V and 3 bases from J; bases unmatched to any gene: 12. The CDR3 runs to 16 residues. CDR1 is SGHDT and CDR2 is YYEEEE in the germline V gene.

The genes are TRBV11-2 and TRBJ1-2; 9 nucleotides agree with TRBD1. V trimming: 1 base; J trimming: 8 bases; junction bases outside the gene matches: 11. CDR1 SGHAT and CDR2 FQNNGV come from the germline V gene. The CDR3 consists of 16 residues. The CDR3 DNA sequence: TGTGCCAGCAGCTTAGGGACCGGGACAGGGTCGGGAGGCTACACCTTC. This encodes CASSLGTGTGSGGYTF.

This chain links TRBV5-1 with TRBJ1-6; the D gene is possibly TRBD1 (5 bases). In germline, CDR1 is SGHRS, CDR2 YFSETQ. The CDR3 contains 13 residues. Trimming cost V 3 bases and J 7 bases, with 8 bases left between them. The CDR3 spells CASSYGANSPLHF. The CDR3 DNA reads TGCGCCAGCAGCTATGGGGCAAATTCACCCCTCCACTTT. Full variable domain (missing parts from reference TRBV5-1 and TRBJ1-6): KAGVTQTPRYLIKTRGQQVTLSCSPISGHRSVSWYQQTPGQGLQFLFEYFSETQRNKGNFPGRFSGRQFSNSRSEMNVSTLELGDSALYLCASSYGANSPLHFGNGTRLTVT.

The chain combines TRBV3-1 (or the pseudogene TRBV3-2) with TRBJ1-5; TRBD1 aligns across 11 bases. J gave up 4 bases and V 4 bases, and 6 bases lay outside the gene matches. This CDR3 is built from 16 residues. Germline V gene data show CDR1 as LGHDT and CDR2 as YNNKEL (reference sequence). The CDR3 DNA follows: TGTGCCAGCAGCCCCAGGACAGGGGGCGCGAATCAGCCCCAGCATTTT. As protein: CASSPRTGGANQPQHF.

The chain joins TRBV7-8 to TRBJ1-5, with 11 bases lining up with TRBD1. V lost 5 bases to trimming and J lost 7 bases; unmatched junction nucleotides: 4. Germline CDR1 and CDR2: SGHVS and FQNEAQ. CDR3 length equals 14 residues. CDR3: CASSLGQGGQPQHF. The CDR3 nucleotides read TGTGCCAGCAGCCTGGGACAGGGGGGGCAGCCCCAGCATTTT.

V usage is TRBV6-2 or TRBV6-3 and J usage is TRBJ2-3, with 12 bases fitting TRBD2. After removal of 6 bases from V and 3 bases from J, the junction contained 13 bases not matched to a gene. This CDR3 region has 18 residues. Germline V lookup: CDR1 MNHEY, CDR2 SVGEGT. DNA for the CDR3: TGTGCCAGCAGCCGCTATGCCCGGCTAGCGGGGGGGACAGATACGCAGTATTTT. Its translation: CASSRYARLAGGTDTQYF.

The chain couples TRBV11-2 to TRBJ2-1, with D hard to call. V dropped 1 base and J dropped 6 bases, with 10 bases sitting between them. Looked up from germline, CDR1 is SGHAT and CDR2 is FQNNGV. This CDR3 contains 14 residues. The CDR3 DNA sequence: TGTGCCAGCAGCTTAGGCGGTAGTGCCAATGAGCAGTTCTTC. The encoded protein is CASSLGGSANEQFF.

This chain joins TRBV5-1 and TRBJ1-6; possibly TRBD1 for D (5 bases). The CDR3 spans 16 residues. V gave up 5 bases and J gave up 0 bases, with 12 bases separating them. Germline loops: CDR1 SGHRS, CDR2 YFSETQ. The CDR3, as DNA: TGCGCCAGCAGTTTGACAGACAGCTCCTATAATTCACCCCTCCACTTT. Its translation: CASSLTDSSYNSPLHF.

The rearrangement links TRBV19 to TRBJ1-1; 9 bases are shared with TRBD1. The V and J ends lost 5 bases and 0 bases, in that order; junction bases with no gene match: 4. The CDR3 has 15 residues. Germline V gives CDR1 LNHDA, CDR2 SQIVND (reference sequence). The chain's CDR3 is CASSLGQGVNTEAFF. CDR3 DNA: TGTGCCAGTAGTCTGGGACAGGGAGTGAACACTGAAGCTTTCTTT.

The chain recombines TRBV7-7 with TRBJ2-3; TRBD2 matches at 13 bases. This CDR3 region has 16 residues. The J segment lost 4 bases and the V segment lost 2 bases, leaving 3 bases of the junction unmatched. Germline V gene lookup returns CDR1 SSHAT and CDR2 FNYEAQ (reference sequence). The CDR3 sequence: CASSLKLAGGSDTQYF. The CDR3 nucleotides are TGTGCCAGCAGCTTAAAACTAGCGGGGGGGTCAGATACGCAGTATTTT.

This chain uses TRBV4-3 with TRBJ2-1, with 10 bases aligning to TRBD2. From germline, CDR1 is LGHNA and CDR2 YSLEER. CDR3 length: 17 residues. V dropped 3 bases and J dropped 5; count of bases not matched to a gene: 10. This CDR3 is CASSQKPPSGSNNEQFF. In DNA form, the CDR3 reads TGCGCCAGCAGCCAGAAACCCCCTAGCGGGAGTAACAATGAGCAGTTCTTC.

The V gene is TRBV28, the J gene TRBJ1-5; TRBD1 might be the D (5 bases). CDR1 and CDR2 from the germline V gene are MDHEN and SYDVKM. The CDR3 has 14 residues. The germline V and J ends were trimmed by 2 bases and 4 bases, with 9 bases remaining between them. The CDR3: CASSLRTMNQPQHF. The CDR3 nucleotides are TGTGCCAGCAGTTTACGGACAATGAATCAGCCCCAGCATTTT.